This passage covers 21 T cell receptor beta chains from one sample sequenced in a study of metastatic and nonmetastatic thyroid tumors. Treatment of any kind had been given to no patient before thyroid surgery. TCRdb ran MiXCR on the PCR reads. The table has under 35,000 clones, approximately 31% seen once. The sample taken for sequencing was blood. The receptors stem from a female donor with papillary thyroid cancer or a benign thyroid nodule (not recorded which). Some clones in this sample may be carry-over from other donors' samples.

This clone was counted ten times or more. The chain is built from TRBV28 and TRBJ1-5, with D tentatively TRBD1 (5 bases). The V gene's germline CDR1 is MDHEN and CDR2 SYDVKM. The germline V and J ends were trimmed by 6 bases and 4 bases, with 13 bases remaining between them. The CDR3 contains 14 residues. The DNA for the CDR3 is TGTGCCAGCAGAACGAACAGGTATAATCAGCCCCAGCATTTT. Its translation is CASRTNRYNQPQHF.

This clone was seen only a few times. The gene calls are TRBV9 and TRBJ2-1; 11 bases agree with TRBD1. Germline CDR1 is SGDLS and CDR2 is YYNGEE. The CDR3 contains 16 residues. The V segment lost 3 bases and the J segment 6 bases; nucleotides outside the gene matches: 8. The CDR3 reads CASSARWGTGGNEQFF. The CDR3 nucleotides read TGTGCCAGCAGCGCAAGGTGGGGGACAGGGGGCAATGAGCAGTTCTTC.

This clone has a count of ten or more. V usage is TRBV20-1 and J usage is TRBJ1-5; D gene unclear. The germline V gene has CDR1 DFQATT and CDR2 SNEGSKA (reference sequence). There are 15 residues in the CDR3. Trimming removed 2 bases at V and 5 bases at J, with 16 bases between. CDR3 in DNA: TGCAGTGCTAGAAGTTCCGCCACCCGGGATCAGCCCCAGCATTTT. Its translation: CSARSSATRDQPQHF.

The J gene is TRBJ2-3, the V gene TRBV4-1; 13 bases are shared with TRBD2. This CDR3 region has 19 residues. The V gene's germline CDR1 is MGHRA and CDR2 YSYEKL. V lost 3 bases to trimming and J lost 2 bases; unmatched junction nucleotides: 11. The CDR3 protein is CASSHRIETSGGFTDTQYF. The CDR3 DNA reads as TGCGCCAGCAGCCACCGAATAGAGACTAGCGGGGGGTTCACAGATACGCAGTATTTT.

In its sample, this clone ranks as medium-sized. The chain combines TRBV2 with TRBJ2-1, with D possibly being TRBD2 (6 bases). Germline lookup yields CDR1 SNHLY and CDR2 FYNNEI. The CDR3 loop spans 12 amino acids. The V end was cut by 6 bases, the J end by 5 bases, with 8 bases between. CDR3 region: CASSGSDNEQFF. Here the CDR3 DNA reads TGTGCCAGCAGCGGGAGTGACAATGAGCAGTTCTTC.

The CDR3 nucleotides are TGTGCCAGTAGCGCCGCGGGATCGACCAATGCACCATCCGGCTACGAGCAGTACTTC. As protein: CASSAAGSTNAPSGYEQYF. This chain links TRBV19 with TRBJ2-7; D might be TRBD2 (6 bases). V lost 6 bases and J 3 bases, leaving 30 bases between the germline ends. Germline-derived CDR1 and CDR2 are LNHDA and SQIVND (reference sequence). The CDR3 extends over 19 amino acids.

This clone has at least ten counts. V and J are TRBV6-4 and TRBJ2-3; D ambiguous. This CDR3 region has 15 residues. Trimming removed 3 bases at V and 3 bases at J, with 13 bases between. Looked up from germline, CDR1 is MRHNA and CDR2 is SNTAGT. Here the CDR3 reads CASSDTSLRTDTQYF. The CDR3 DNA follows: TGTGCCAGCAGTGATACGTCTCTCAGGACAGATACGCAGTATTTT.

In this sample, this clone turned up many times. A much more abundant neighbour one base away suggests this may be a read error. The J gene is TRBJ2-7, the V gene TRBV7-8, with 9 bases identical to TRBD2. Germline CDR1 is SGHVS and CDR2 is FQNEAQ. The length of the CDR3 is 15 residues. This CDR3 is CASSFRREGPYEQHF. The CDR3 nucleotides read TGTGCCAGCAGCTTTCGGCGGGAGGGCCCGTACGAGCAGCACTTC. Full variable domain (rest looked up from reference TRBV7-8 and TRBJ2-7): GAGVSQSPRYKVAKRGQDVALRCDPISGHVSLFWYQQALGQGPEFLTYFQNEAQLDKSGLPSDRFFAERPEGSVSTLKIQRTQQEDSAVYLCASSFRREGPYEQHFGPGTRLTVT.

This clone was detected once. This rearrangement joins TRBV20-1 to TRBJ1-5, with a possible D match to TRBD1 (5 bases). This CDR3 contains 15 residues. Trimming pared 1 base from V and 9 bases from J, leaving 19 bases between. CDR1 is DFQATT and CDR2 is SNEGSKA in the germline V gene (reference sequence). The DNA for the CDR3 is TGCAGTGCTAGAGGGGGACCGTCAGGAACACGGCCCCAGCATTTT. Translated: CSARGGPSGTRPQHF.

This clone showed up just a few times. V usage is TRBV6-5 and J usage is TRBJ1-3, with unresolved D. The length of the CDR3 is 14 residues. The V end was cut by 2 bases, the J end by 4 bases, with 9 bases between. Per germline, CDR1 MNHEY and CDR2 SVGAGI. In DNA, the CDR3 is TGTGCCAGCAGTTACCTGCGGGGAGGAAACACCATATATTTT. Translated, it gives CASSYLRGGNTIYF.

By proportion, this clone is medium-sized (0.01 to 0.1%). The chain carries TRBV18 and TRBJ1-1; D not certain. CDR3 length: 13 amino acids. V was shortened by 6 bases and J by 1 base, with 9 bases between the two germline ends. Germline CDR1 KGHSH, CDR2 LQKENI. The CDR3 spells CASSTYRNTEAFF. The CDR3 DNA sequence: TGTGCCAGCTCTACCTACAGGAACACTGAAGCTTTCTTT.

There are many counts of this clone. This sequence joins TRBV12-3 or TRBV12-4 and TRBJ1-5, with a tentative D call TRBD1 (5 bases). Trimming shortened V by 6 bases and J by 3 bases, and 9 bases separated the two germline ends. The CDR3 is 13 amino acids. The CDR3 here is CASRRDDNQPQHF. The CDR3 nucleotides read TGTGCCAGCAGGCGGGACGACAATCAGCCCCAGCATTTT.

The chain is built from TRBV19 and TRBJ2-1, with TRBD1 matching 8 bases. The CDR3 contains 14 residues. Per the germline V gene, CDR1 is LNHDA and CDR2 is SQIVND (reference sequence). V lost 7 bases, J lost 5 bases, and 7 bases stayed unmatched. CDR3 sequence (DNA): TGTGCCAGTACGAGGACAGGGCTCAACAATGAGCAGTTCTTC. Residues: CASTRTGLNNEQFF. Combining the CDR3 with reference TRBV19 and TRBJ2-1 gives the whole variable domain DGGITQSPKYLFRKEGQNVTLSCEQNLNHDAMYWYRQDPGQGLRLIYYSQIVNDFQKGDIAEGYSVSREKKESFPLTVTSAQKNPTAFYLCASTRTGLNNEQFFGPGTRLTVL.

This clone was seen a handful of times. This chain uses TRBV12-3 or TRBV12-4 with TRBJ2-2; D not certain. There are 15 residues in the CDR3. V was shortened by 6 bases and J by 4 bases, with 15 bases between the two germline ends. DNA for the CDR3: TGTGCCAGCAGGTCCAGACATGGGTCCACCGGGGAGCTGTTTTTT. Translated, it gives CASRSRHGSTGELFF.

The table lists this clone with many counts. This rearrangement joins TRBV28 to TRBJ2-7; TRBD1 or TRBD2 may be the D gene (6 bases each). Trimming shortened V by 8 bases and J by 2 bases, and 19 bases separated the two germline ends. Germline V gene data show CDR1 as MDHEN and CDR2 as SYDVKM. The CDR3 sequence is 15 residues long. The CDR3 DNA is TGTGCCAGCGAGGGGGGCGGGACGGGGGCCTACGAGCAGTACTTC. Translation gives CASEGGGTGAYEQYF.

Only a few counts were recorded for this clone. The chain has TRBV6-5 and TRBJ1-6, with unresolved D. The CDR3 totals 14 residues. The V end was cut by 4 bases, the J end by 7 bases, with 11 bases between. CDR1 and CDR2 (germline): MNHEY, SVGAGI. CDR3 region: CASSFDRYNSPLHF. The CDR3 DNA follows: TGTGCCAGCAGTTTCGATAGGTACAATTCACCCCTCCACTTT.

This sequence joins TRBV5-1 and TRBJ2-1; D perhaps matches TRBD2 (6 bases). The V gene's germline CDR1 is SGHRS and CDR2 YFSETQ. The V gene lost 6 bases and the J gene lost 8 bases, with 21 bases spanning the gap. The CDR3 extends over 15 amino acids. CDR3 loop: CASNRGTAGFDEQFF. DNA for the CDR3: TGCGCCAGCAATAGAGGGACTGCGGGGTTTGATGAGCAGTTCTTC.

This clone turned up a few times. This rearrangement joins TRBV28 to TRBJ2-7; TRBD2 matches 12 bases. This CDR3 region has 16 residues. Germline lookup yields CDR1 MDHEN and CDR2 SYDVKM. The V gene end was trimmed by 3 bases and the J gene end by 4 bases; junction bases not matched to a gene: 7. CDR3 coding DNA: TGTGCCAGCAGTTTCGTGACTAGCGGGAGTCAATACGAGCAGTACTTC. It encodes CASSFVTSGSQYEQYF.

As for this clone: At one boundary the junction diverges from the germline segment, which might be a read error. V gene TRBV20-1 combines with J gene TRBJ1-5; D is undetermined. Germline V lookup: CDR1 DFQATT, CDR2 SNEGSKA (reference sequence). CDR3 length: 15 residues. CDR3 DNA: TGCAGTGCTAGAGTTACGGGCTTTAGCAATCAGACCCAGCATTTT. As protein: CSARVTGFSNQTQHF.

The chain has TRBV7-2 and TRBJ1-5; no clear D gene. Germline V lookup: CDR1 SGHTA, CDR2 FQGNSA. V lost 0 bases and J lost 0, with 6 bases in between. This CDR3 region has 15 residues. The CDR3 DNA reads as TGTGCCAGCAGCTTAGCACAGTATAGCAATCAGCCCCAGCATTTT. It translates to CASSLAQYSNQPQHF.

About this clone itself: The junction and the germline gene differ at one end; a read error may be behind it. J is TRBJ2-1 and V is TRBV30, with D possibly TRBD2 on 5 matching bases. Looked up from germline, CDR1 is GTSNPN and CDR2 is SVGIG (reference sequence). There are 14 residues in the CDR3. This CDR3 reads CAWSGSAVYNEQVF. For the CDR3, the DNA is TGTGCCTGGAGTGGTAGCGCCGTCTACAATGAGCAGGTCTTC.